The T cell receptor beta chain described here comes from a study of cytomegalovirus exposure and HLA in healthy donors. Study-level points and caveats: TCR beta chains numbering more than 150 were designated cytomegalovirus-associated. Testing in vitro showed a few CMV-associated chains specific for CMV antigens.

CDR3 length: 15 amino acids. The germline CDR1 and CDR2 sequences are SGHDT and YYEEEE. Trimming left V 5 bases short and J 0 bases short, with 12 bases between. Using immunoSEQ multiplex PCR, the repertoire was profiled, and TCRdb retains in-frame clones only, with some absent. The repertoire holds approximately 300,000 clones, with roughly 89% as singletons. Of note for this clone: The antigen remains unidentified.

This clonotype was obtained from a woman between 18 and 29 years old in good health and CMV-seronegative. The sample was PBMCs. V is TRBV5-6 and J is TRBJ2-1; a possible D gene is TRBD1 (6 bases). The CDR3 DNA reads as TGTGCCAGCAGGACGGACAGTTCCTCCTACAATGAGCAGTTCTTC. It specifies CASRTDSSSYNEQFF. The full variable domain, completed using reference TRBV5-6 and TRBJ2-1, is DAGVTQSPTHLIKTRGQQVTLRCSPKSGHDTVSWYQQALGQGPQFIFQYYEEEERQRGNFPDRFSGHQFPNYSSELNVNALLLGDSALYLCASRTDSSSYNEQFFGPGTRLTVL.